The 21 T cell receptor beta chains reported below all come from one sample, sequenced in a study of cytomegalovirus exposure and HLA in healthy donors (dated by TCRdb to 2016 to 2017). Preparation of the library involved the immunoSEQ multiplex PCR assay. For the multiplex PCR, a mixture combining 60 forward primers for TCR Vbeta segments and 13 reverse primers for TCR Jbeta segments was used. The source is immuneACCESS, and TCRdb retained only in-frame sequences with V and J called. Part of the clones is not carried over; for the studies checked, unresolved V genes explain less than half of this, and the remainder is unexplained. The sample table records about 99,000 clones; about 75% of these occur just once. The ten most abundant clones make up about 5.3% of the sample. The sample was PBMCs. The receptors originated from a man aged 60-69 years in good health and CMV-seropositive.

CDR3 region: CASSLMTNQPQHF. CDR3 in DNA: TGCGCCAGCAGCTTAATGACAAATCAGCCCCAGCATTTT. The chain links TRBV5-1 to TRBJ1-5; D gene ambiguous. The CDR3 contains 13 residues. V gave up 2 bases and J gave up 4 bases, with 7 bases separating them. Germline CDR1 reads SGHRS; CDR2 reads YFSETQ.

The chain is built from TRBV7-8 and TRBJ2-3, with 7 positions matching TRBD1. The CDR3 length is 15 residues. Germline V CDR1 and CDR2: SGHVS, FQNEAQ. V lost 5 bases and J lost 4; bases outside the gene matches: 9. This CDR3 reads CASSHDRDWADTQYF. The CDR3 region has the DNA TGTGCCAGCAGCCACGACAGGGATTGGGCAGATACGCAGTATTTT.

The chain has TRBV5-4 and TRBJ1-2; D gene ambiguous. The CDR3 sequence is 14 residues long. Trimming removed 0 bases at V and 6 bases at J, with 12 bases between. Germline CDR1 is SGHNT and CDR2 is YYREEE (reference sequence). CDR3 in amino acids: CASSLGESGDGYTF. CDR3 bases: TGTGCCAGCAGCTTGGGGGAGTCCGGGGATGGCTACACCTTC.

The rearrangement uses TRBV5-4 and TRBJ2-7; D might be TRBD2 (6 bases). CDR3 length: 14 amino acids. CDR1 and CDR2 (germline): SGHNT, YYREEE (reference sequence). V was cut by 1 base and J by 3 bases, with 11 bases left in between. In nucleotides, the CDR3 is TGTGCCAGCAGCTTGAACGGGGGACTCTACGAGCAGTACTTC. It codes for CASSLNGGLYEQYF.

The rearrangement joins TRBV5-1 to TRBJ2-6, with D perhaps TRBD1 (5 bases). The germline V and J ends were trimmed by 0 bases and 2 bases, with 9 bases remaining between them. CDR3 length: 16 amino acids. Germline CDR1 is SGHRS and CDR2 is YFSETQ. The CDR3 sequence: CASSLGQSPGANVLTF. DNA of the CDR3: TGCGCCAGCAGCTTGGGACAGTCTCCTGGGGCCAACGTCCTGACTTTC.

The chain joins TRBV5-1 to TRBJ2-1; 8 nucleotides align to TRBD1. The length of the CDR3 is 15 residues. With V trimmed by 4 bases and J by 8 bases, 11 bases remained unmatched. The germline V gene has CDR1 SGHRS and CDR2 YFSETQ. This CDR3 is CASSTGQGLSDEQFF. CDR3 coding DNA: TGCGCCAGCAGCACCGGACAGGGTTTATCGGATGAGCAGTTCTTC.

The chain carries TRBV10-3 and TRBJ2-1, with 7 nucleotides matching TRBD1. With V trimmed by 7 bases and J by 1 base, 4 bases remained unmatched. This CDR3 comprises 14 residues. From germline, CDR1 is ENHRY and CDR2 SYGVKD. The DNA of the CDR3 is TGTGCCATCAATAGACAGGGTTCCTACAATGAGCAGTTCTTC. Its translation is CAINRQGSYNEQFF.

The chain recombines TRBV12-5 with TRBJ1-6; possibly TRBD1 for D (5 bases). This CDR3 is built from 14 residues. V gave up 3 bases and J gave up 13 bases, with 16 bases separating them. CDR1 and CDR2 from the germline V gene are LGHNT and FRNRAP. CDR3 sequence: CASGFGAIRGPLHF. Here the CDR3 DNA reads TGTGCTAGTGGTTTCGGTGCCATCCGGGGGCCCCTCCACTTT.

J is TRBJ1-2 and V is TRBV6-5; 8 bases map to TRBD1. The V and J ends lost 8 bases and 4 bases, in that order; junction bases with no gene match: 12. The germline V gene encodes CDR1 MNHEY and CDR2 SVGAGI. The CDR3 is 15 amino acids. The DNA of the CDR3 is TGTGCCAGCTTCGACCAAGGACAGGGTTCCTATGGCTACACCTTC. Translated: CASFDQGQGSYGYTF.

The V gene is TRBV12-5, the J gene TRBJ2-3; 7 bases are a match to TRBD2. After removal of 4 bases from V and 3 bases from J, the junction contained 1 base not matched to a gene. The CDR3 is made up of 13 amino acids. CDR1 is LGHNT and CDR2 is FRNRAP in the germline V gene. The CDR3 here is CASGYGGTDTQYF. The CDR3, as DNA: TGTGCTAGTGGTTACGGGGGGACAGATACGCAGTATTTT.

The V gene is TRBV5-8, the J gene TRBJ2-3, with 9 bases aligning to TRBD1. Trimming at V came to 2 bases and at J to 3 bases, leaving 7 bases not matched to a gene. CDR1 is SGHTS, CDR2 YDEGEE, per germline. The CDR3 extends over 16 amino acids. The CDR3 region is CASSFYRGPRTDTQYF. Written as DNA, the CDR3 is TGTGCCAGCAGCTTCTACAGGGGGCCTCGGACAGATACGCAGTATTTT.

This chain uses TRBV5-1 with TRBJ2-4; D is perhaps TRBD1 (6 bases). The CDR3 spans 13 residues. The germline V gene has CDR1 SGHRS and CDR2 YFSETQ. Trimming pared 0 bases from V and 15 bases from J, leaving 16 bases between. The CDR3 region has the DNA TGCGCCAGCAGCTTGGCCAGCGGCAACAGGGTGTACTTC. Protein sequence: CASSLASGNRVYF.

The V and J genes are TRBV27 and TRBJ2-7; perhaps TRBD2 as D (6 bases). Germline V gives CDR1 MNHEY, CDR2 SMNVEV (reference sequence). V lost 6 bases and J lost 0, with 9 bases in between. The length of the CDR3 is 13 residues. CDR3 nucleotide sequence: TGTGCCAGCAGCGGACTAAACTCCTACGAGCAGTACTTC. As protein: CASSGLNSYEQYF.

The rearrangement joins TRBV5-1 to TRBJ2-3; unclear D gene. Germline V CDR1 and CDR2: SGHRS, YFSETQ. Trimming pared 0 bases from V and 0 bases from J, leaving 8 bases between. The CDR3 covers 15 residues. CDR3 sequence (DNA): TGCGCCAGCAGCTTGGGACATACTAGCACAGATACGCAGTATTTT. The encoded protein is CASSLGHTSTDTQYF.

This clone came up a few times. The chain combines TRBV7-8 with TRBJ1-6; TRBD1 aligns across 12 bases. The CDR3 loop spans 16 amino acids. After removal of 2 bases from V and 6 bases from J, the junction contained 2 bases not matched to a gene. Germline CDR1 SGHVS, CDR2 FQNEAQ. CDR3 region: CASSLRDRGLNSPLHF. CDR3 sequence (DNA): TGTGCCAGCAGCTTACGGGACAGGGGGCTTAATTCACCCCTCCACTTT.

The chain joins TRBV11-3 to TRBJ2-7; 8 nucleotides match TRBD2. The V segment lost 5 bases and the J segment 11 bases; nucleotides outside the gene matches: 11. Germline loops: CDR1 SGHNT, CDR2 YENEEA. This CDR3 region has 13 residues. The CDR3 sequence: CASSTRGGGIKYF. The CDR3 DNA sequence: TGTGCCAGCAGCACCAGGGGCGGGGGGATCAAGTACTTC. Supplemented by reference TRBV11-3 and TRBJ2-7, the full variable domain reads EAGVVQSPRYKIIEKKQPVAFWCNPISGHNTLYWYLQNLGQGPELLIRYENEEAVDDSQLPKDRFSAERLKGVDSTLKIQPAELGDSAVYLCASSTRGGGIKYFGPGTRLTVT.

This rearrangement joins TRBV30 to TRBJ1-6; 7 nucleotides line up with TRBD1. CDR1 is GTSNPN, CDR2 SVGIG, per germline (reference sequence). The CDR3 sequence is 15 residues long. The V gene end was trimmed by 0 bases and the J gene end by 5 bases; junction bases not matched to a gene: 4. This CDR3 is CAWSVLQGNNSPLHF. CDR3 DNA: TGTGCCTGGAGTGTCTTACAGGGGAATAATTCACCCCTCCACTTT.

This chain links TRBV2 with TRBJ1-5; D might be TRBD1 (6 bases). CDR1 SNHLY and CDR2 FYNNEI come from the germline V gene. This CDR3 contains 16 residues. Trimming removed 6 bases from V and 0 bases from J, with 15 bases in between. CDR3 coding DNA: TGTGCCAGCAGACGGACAGTATTCAATAGCAATCAGCCCCAGCATTTT. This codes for CASRRTVFNSNQPQHF.

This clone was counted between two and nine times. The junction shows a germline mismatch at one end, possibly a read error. CDR3 sequence: CASGEGSALHF. As DNA, the CDR3 is TGCGCCAGCGGTGAGGGTAGTGCCCTCCACTTT. The chain combines TRBV10-1 with TRBJ1-6; no firm D call. The CDR3 covers 11 residues. Germline-derived CDR1 and CDR2 are WNHNN and SYGVQD (reference sequence).

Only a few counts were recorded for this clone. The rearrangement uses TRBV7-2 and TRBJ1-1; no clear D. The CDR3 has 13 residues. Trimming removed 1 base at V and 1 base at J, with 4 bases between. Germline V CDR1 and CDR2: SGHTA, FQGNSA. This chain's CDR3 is CASSLDRNTEAFF. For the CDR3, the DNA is TGTGCCAGCAGCTTAGACAGGAACACTGAAGCTTTCTTT.

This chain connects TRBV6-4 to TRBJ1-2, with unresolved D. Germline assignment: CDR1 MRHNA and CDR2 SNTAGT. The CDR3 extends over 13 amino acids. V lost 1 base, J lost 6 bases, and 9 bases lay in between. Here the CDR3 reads CASSDLTYNGYTF. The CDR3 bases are TGTGCCAGCAGTGACTTAACATACAATGGCTACACCTTC.